These T cell receptor beta chains were read from a single sample in a study of vaccination effects on CD4 cells after COVID-19. Antigens for these TCRs are unknown. Repertoires were generated with immunoSEQ multiplex PCR, while TCRdb's copy carries only in-frame clones and drops some. The data contain nearly 35,000 clones, approximately 77% of them singletons. Sequencing was performed on CD4+ T cells from PBMCs cultured without peptide, taken after COVID-19 vaccination. These receptors were obtained from a human donor who had a prior SARS-CoV-2 infection. Both conserved end residues are part of each CDR3. Fields, in order: D gene, V gene, clone size, J gene, CDR3 DNA, CDR3 protein. The D gene is left open where the match is weak. Some rows mark clone size as missing; the rest say once, few, many or name a class of expanded clone.

-	TRBV25-1	once	TRBJ2-3	TGTGCCAGCAGTGAAGGTGGATTAAGCACAGATACGCAGTATTTT	CASSEGGLSTDTQYF
-	TRBV5-4	-	TRBJ2-2	TGTGCCAGCAGCGCCCGGGACCCCTGGGCCGGGAACACCGGGGAGCTGTTTTTT	CASSARDPWAGNTGELFF
-	TRBV7-2	once	TRBJ2-4	TGTGCCAGCAGCTTAGGACCGCGAGGCAGACTAGCCAAAAACATTCAGTACTTC	CASSLGPRGRLAKNIQYF
TRBD2	TRBV27	-	TRBJ2-3	TGTGCCAGCCAAGCGGGAGTATTTGATACGCAGTATTTT	CASQAGVFDTQYF
-	TRBV5-1	-	TRBJ1-2	TGCGCCAGCAGCTTGGTGGCGGGACTCTATGGCTACACCTTC	CASSLVAGLYGYTF
-	TRBV11-3	-	TRBJ2-1	TGTGCCAGCAGCTTAGTAGGATGGGCGGCTGAGCAGTTCTTC	CASSLVGWAAEQFF
TRBD1	TRBV2	-	TRBJ1-4	TGTGCCAGCAGTGAGTCTGGGACAGGGGGCCAAAAACTGTTTTTT	CASSESGTGGQKLFF
-	TRBV12-3/TRBV12-4	-	TRBJ1-4	TGTGCCAGCAGCGGGGGTGCACAGCTGCTGTTTTTT	CASSGGAQLLFF
TRBD2	TRBV18	-	TRBJ2-7	TGTGCCAGCTCACCGTCGACTAGCGGGGGTTCCTACGAGCAGTACTTC	CASSPSTSGGSYEQYF
TRBD2	TRBV5-4	few	TRBJ2-7	TGTGCCAGCAGCTTGGCGCTTAGCGGGAGTTACGAGCAGTACTTC	CASSLALSGSYEQYF
-	TRBV4-1	-	TRBJ2-7	TGCGCCAGCAGCCCGTTGGGCTTACGGGGGGAGCAGTACTTC	CASSPLGLRGEQYF